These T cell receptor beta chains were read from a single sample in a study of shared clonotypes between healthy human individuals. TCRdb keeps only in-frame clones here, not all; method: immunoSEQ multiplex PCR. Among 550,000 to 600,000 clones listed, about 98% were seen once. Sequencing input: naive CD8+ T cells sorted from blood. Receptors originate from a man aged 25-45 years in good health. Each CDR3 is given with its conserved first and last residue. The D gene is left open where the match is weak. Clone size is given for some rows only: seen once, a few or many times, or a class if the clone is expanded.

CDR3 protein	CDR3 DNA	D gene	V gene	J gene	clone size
CASKRLVGDEQFF	TGTGCCAGCAAAAGACTAGTAGGGGATGAGCAGTTCTTC	NA	TRBV6-6	TRBJ2-1	NA
CASSQDRGGYYEQYF	TGCGCCAGCAGCCAAGACCGGGGGGGATACTACGAGCAGTACTTC	TRBD2	TRBV4-1	TRBJ2-7	NA
CASSVGGSEFYNEQFF	TGTGCCAGCAGCGTAGGGGGATCCGAATTCTACAATGAGCAGTTCTTC	NA	TRBV9	TRBJ2-1	NA
CAIRIKVDYGYTF	TGTGCCATCAGGATCAAGGTCGACTATGGCTACACCTTC	NA	TRBV10-3	TRBJ1-2	NA
CASTGDRGMNTEAFF	TGTGCCAGCACCGGTGATCGGGGCATGAACACTGAAGCTTTCTTT	NA	TRBV7-9	TRBJ1-1	once
CASSSREALPDTQYF	TGTGCCAGCAGTTCGCGGGAGGCCCTCCCAGATACGCAGTATTTT	TRBD2	TRBV6-1	TRBJ2-3	NA
CASSAEWGLEARRQYF	TGTGCCAGCAGCGCGGAGTGGGGACTTGAGGCTAGGAGGCAGTACTTC	NA	TRBV6-6	TRBJ2-7	NA
CASSTGPMGRLATYNEQFF	TGTGCCAGCAGCACAGGGCCTATGGGTCGGTTAGCCACCTACAATGAGCAGTTCTTC	NA	TRBV2	TRBJ2-1	NA
CASADSSYNEQFF	TGTGCCTCAGCGGATAGCTCCTACAATGAGCAGTTCTTC	NA	TRBV27	TRBJ2-1	NA
CASKPGLAGEQYF	TGTGCCAGCAAACCGGGACTAGCCGGGGAGCAGTACTTC	TRBD2	TRBV5-6	TRBJ2-7	once
CASSLDGPMDTQYF	TGTGCCAGCAGCTTGGACGGGCCGATGGATACGCAGTATTTT	NA	TRBV5-5	TRBJ2-3	NA
CASSPSGMEQFF	TGTGCCAGCAGCCCTAGCGGGATGGAGCAGTTCTTC	TRBD2	TRBV7-2	TRBJ2-1	once
CASTAAGPREQYF	TGTGCCAGCACCGCGGCCGGCCCTCGAGAGCAGTACTTC	NA	TRBV27	TRBJ2-7	NA
CASSSGGGHNEQFF	TGTGCCAGCAGCTCAGGGGGAGGGCACAATGAGCAGTTCTTC	NA	TRBV5-6	TRBJ2-1	NA
CASSLAPGDYEQYF	TGTGCCAGCAGCTTGGCCCCGGGCGACTACGAGCAGTACTTC	NA	TRBV7-2	TRBJ2-7	NA
CASSSTAGGIPSPYNEQFF	TGTGCCAGCAGCTCCACAGCGGGAGGCATTCCAAGCCCCTACAATGAGCAGTTCTTC	TRBD2	TRBV7-3	TRBJ2-1	NA
CASSPRDSRMMDTQYF	TGTGCCAGCAGCCCCCGGGACAGTAGAATGATGGATACGCAGTATTTT	TRBD1	TRBV7-9	TRBJ2-3	NA
CASSFPGLAGGTDTQYF	TGTGCCAGCAGCTTCCCCGGACTAGCGGGAGGCACAGATACGCAGTATTTT	TRBD2	TRBV7-9	TRBJ2-3	NA
CASSHPGQPYEQYF	TGTGCCAGCTCACATCCGGGACAGCCCTACGAGCAGTACTTC	TRBD1	TRBV18	TRBJ2-7	NA
CAISEARKYF	TGTGCCATCAGTGAGGCACGGAAGTACTTC	NA	TRBV10-3	TRBJ2-7	NA
CASTDRLNTEAFF	TGTGCCAGCACGGACAGGTTGAACACTGAAGCTTTCTTT	TRBD1	TRBV27	TRBJ1-1	NA
CASSVVGSINEQFF	TGTGCCAGCAGCGTAGTAGGGTCTATTAATGAGCAGTTCTTC	NA	TRBV9	TRBJ2-1	NA
CASSLAKAGTRNGYGYTF	TGCGCCAGCAGCTTGGCCAAAGCCGGGACGCGGAACGGCTATGGCTACACCTTC	NA	TRBV5-1	TRBJ1-2	NA
CASSYSSTGELFF	TGTGCCAGCAGTTACTCTAGCACCGGGGAGCTGTTTTTT	NA	TRBV6-5	TRBJ2-2	NA
CASSLGGQDYEQYF	TGTGCCAGCAGCTTAGGGGGACAGGACTACGAGCAGTACTTC	TRBD1	TRBV7-9	TRBJ2-7	NA
CASSQDQGRSQPQHF	TGCGCCAGCAGCCAAGATCAGGGGCGAAGCCAGCCCCAGCATTTT	NA	TRBV4-3	TRBJ1-5	NA
CASSFGTSGNEQFF	TGTGCCAGCAGCTTCGGGACTAGCGGAAATGAGCAGTTCTTC	TRBD2	TRBV7-6	TRBJ2-1	NA
CASSVGRVAKGYTF	TGTGCCAGCAGCGTAGGTCGGGTCGCCAAGGGCTACACCTTC	NA	TRBV9	TRBJ1-2	once
CASSLGTGTNYGYTF	TGCGCCAGCAGCCTAGGGACAGGGACTAACTATGGCTACACCTTC	TRBD1	TRBV4-3	TRBJ1-2	NA
CASSSGAGPAYEQYF	TGTGCCAGCAGCTCAGGCGCGGGCCCAGCCTACGAGCAGTACTTC	NA	TRBV11-3	TRBJ2-7	NA
CASGLGGTYNEQFF	TGTGCCAGCGGCTTAGGGGGTACCTACAATGAGCAGTTCTTC	NA	TRBV27	TRBJ2-1	NA
CASSQEGGSGYEQYF	TGCGCCAGCAGCCAAGAGGGAGGTTCGGGCTACGAGCAGTACTTC	NA	TRBV4-1	TRBJ2-7	once
CASSFSLNNEQFF	TGTGCTAGCAGCTTCAGTCTCAACAATGAGCAGTTCTTC	NA	TRBV7-7	TRBJ2-1	few
CAWSAAGNTDTQYF	TGTGCCTGGAGTGCGGCAGGCAACACAGATACGCAGTATTTT	NA	TRBV30	TRBJ2-3	NA
CASSERGYEQYF	TGCGCCAGCAGTGAGCGAGGCTACGAGCAGTACTTC	NA	TRBV10-1	TRBJ2-7	NA
CASSPGDKFYEQYF	TGTGCCAGCAGCCCCGGGGACAAATTTTACGAGCAGTACTTC	NA	TRBV7-9	TRBJ2-7	NA
CASSLDPFDAGRSYNEQFF	TGTGCCAGCAGCTTAGATCCGTTCGACGCGGGACGCTCCTACAATGAGCAGTTCTTC	NA	TRBV7-6	TRBJ2-1	NA
CASSQVGETQYF	TGTGCCAGCAGCCAAGTGGGGGAGACCCAGTACTTC	NA	TRBV14	TRBJ2-5	NA
CASSPGLNTEAFF	TGTGCCAGCAGCCCTGGATTGAACACTGAAGCTTTCTTT	NA	TRBV6-6	TRBJ1-1	NA
CASSLGGSGELFF	TGTGCCAGCAGCCTGGGGGGGTCCGGGGAGCTGTTTTTT	TRBD2	TRBV27	TRBJ2-2	NA
CASHGRYKQYF	TGTGCCAGCCACGGGCGCTATAAGCAGTACTTC	NA	TRBV27	TRBJ2-7	NA
CASSLASGSSYEQYF	TGTGCCAGCAGCCTAGCTTCCGGGAGCTCCTACGAGCAGTACTTC	NA	TRBV9	TRBJ2-7	NA
CASSLGGRSYEQYF	TGTGCCAGCAGCTTAGGCGGGAGGTCCTACGAGCAGTACTTC	TRBD2	TRBV7-9	TRBJ2-7	NA
CASSTSTSGTYEQYF	TGTGCCAGCAGCACCTCGACTAGCGGGACATACGAGCAGTACTTC	TRBD2	TRBV7-9	TRBJ2-7	NA
CASSLAASGQGIFAAFF	TGTGCCAGCAGCTTAGCCGCTTCCGGGCAGGGTATTTTCGCAGCTTTCTTT	NA	TRBV11-2	TRBJ1-1	NA
CASSPRELGHYYSNQPQHF	TGTGCCAGCAGTCCCCGAGAACTGGGACACTACTATAGCAATCAGCCCCAGCATTTT	NA	TRBV27	TRBJ1-5	NA
CASSERLAGDSETQYF	TGCGCCAGCAGTGAGCGGCTAGCGGGAGATTCAGAGACCCAGTACTTC	TRBD2	TRBV10-2	TRBJ2-5	NA
CASSARGQGATDTQYF	TGTGCCAGCAGTGCCCGAGGACAGGGGGCGACCGATACGCAGTATTTT	TRBD1	TRBV2	TRBJ2-3	NA
CASSRPSGRNDQETQYF	TGTGCCAGTAGTAGGCCTAGCGGGAGGAACGATCAAGAGACCCAGTACTTC	TRBD2	TRBV19	TRBJ2-5	NA
CATSGTGVDEQYF	TGTGCCACATCAGGGACAGGGGTTGACGAGCAGTACTTC	TRBD1	TRBV19	TRBJ2-7	NA
CASSSAGNLSYEQYF	TGTGCCAGCAGTTCGGCAGGCAACCTCTCCTACGAGCAGTACTTC	NA	TRBV27	TRBJ2-7	NA